The following is a TCR beta chain sequence with its context. This clonotype was seen a handful of times. This clone's antigen is unknown. Per-base quality was not reported, and no clone a single base away is much larger than it. The instrument was an Illumina HiSeq 2500. Quantitative 5'-RACE with molecular barcodes was the method used to prepare the TCR beta libraries. On the study's bioinformatics: To identify disease-linked TCR variants, a new computational method was used, one built on a probabilistic model of VDJ rearrangement. TCRdb reran the public reads through fastp at Q25 and MiXCR, keeping productive beta chains. Under each unique CDR3 protein, matching rows form one entry showing the most common genes and DNA. The authors' filters were not applied to this entry. This sample gives approximately 250,000 distinct CDR3 sequences in total; over 9.5% of them show up just once. Approximately 2.5% of the sample rests with the top ten.

This sample is part of a study of CD8 T cells in ankylosing spondylitis (dated by TCRdb to the late 2010s). As for the study more broadly: T cell receptor beta repertoires were profiled in healthy donors and ankylosing spondylitis patients so that disease-linked TCR variants could be found. The full study cohort was made up of 25 ankylosing spondylitis patients and 108 healthy donors. Samples of peripheral blood were taken, and for ankylosing spondylitis patients, synovial fluid was collected as well. General study outcomes and caveats: Some TCR beta motif variants had previously been reported in synovial fluid and blood of reactive arthritis patients, which suggested common disease-initiation mechanisms. Blood from ankylosing spondylitis patients appeared to be characterized by a TCR beta motif made up of about 8 highly homologous amino acid variants. According to the report, matched synovial fluid samples from ankylosing spondylitis patients were significantly enriched for the disease-linked clones. In peripheral blood, the disease-linked clones were found at relatively low frequencies and had a CD8+ phenotype.

The cysteine opens and the phenylalanine closes a CDR3 of 13 amino acids. The read is trimmed to its CDR3 DNA, 39 bases read in frame from base 1. V sheds 5 bases and J sheds 0 bases, leaving 8 bases between their ends. The germline V gene sets CDR1 to MNHNS and CDR2 to SASEGT. This receptor was taken from a male donor with ankylosing spondylitis or in good health (not recorded which). Sequenced: blood, either unsorted or a sorted T cell fraction (not recorded which). Recombination connected TRBV6-1 to TRBJ2-7, with TRBD1 perhaps the D gene, on 6 matching bases. CDR3 region: CASSRTDSYEQYF. The DNA sequence reads TGTGCCAGCAGTCGGACAGACTCCTACGAGCAGTACTTC.